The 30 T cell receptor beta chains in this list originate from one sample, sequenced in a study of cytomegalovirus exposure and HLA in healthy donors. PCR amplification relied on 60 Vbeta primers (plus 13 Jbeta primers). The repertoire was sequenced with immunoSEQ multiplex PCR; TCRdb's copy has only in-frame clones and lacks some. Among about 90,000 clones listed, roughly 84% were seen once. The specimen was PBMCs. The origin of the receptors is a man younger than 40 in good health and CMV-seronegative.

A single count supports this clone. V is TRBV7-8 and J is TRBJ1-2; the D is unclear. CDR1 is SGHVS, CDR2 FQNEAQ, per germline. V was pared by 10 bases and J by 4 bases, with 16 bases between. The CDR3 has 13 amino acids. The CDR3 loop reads CATSSPTGYGYTF. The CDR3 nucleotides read TGTGCCACCTCTTCACCGACGGGCTATGGCTACACCTTC.

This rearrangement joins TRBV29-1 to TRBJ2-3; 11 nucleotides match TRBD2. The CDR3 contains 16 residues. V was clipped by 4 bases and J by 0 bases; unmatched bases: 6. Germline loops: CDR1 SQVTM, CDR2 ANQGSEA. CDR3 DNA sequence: TGCAGCGTTGGGCTAGCGGGGGGACCTAGCACAGATACGCAGTATTTT. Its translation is CSVGLAGGPSTDTQYF.

The CDR3 loop reads CASSKGTQDGYTF. The CDR3 DNA reads as TGTGCCAGCAGCAAAGGGACTCAAGATGGCTACACCTTC. This chain connects TRBV21-1 to TRBJ1-2. TRBV21-1 is termed a pseudogene. The CDR3 runs to 13 residues.

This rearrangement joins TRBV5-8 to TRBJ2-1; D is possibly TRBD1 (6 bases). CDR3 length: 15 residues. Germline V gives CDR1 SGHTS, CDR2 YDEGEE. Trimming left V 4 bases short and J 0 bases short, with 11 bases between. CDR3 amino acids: CASSPGTSSYNEQFF. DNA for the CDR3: TGTGCCAGCAGCCCCGGGACAAGCTCCTACAATGAGCAGTTCTTC.

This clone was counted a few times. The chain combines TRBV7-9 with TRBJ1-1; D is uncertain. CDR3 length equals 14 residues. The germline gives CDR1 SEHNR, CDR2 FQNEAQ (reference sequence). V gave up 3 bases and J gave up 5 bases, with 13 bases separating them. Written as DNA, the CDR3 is TGTGCCAGCAGCTTTGTATCAGGTCAGACTGAAGCTTTCTTT. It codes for CASSFVSGQTEAFF.

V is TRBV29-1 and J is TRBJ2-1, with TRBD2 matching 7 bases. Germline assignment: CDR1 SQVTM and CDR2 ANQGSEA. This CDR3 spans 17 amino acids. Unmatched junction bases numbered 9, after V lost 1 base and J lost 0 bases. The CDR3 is CSVEGQGTGGSYNEQFF. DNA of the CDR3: TGCAGCGTTGAAGGGCAGGGTACGGGGGGCTCCTACAATGAGCAGTTCTTC.

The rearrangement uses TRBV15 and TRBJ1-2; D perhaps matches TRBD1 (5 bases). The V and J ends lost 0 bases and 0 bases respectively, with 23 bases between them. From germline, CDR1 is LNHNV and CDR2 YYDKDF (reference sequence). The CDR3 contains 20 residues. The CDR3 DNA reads TGTGCCACCAGCAGAGATCCCCCGGCCCCCCAGGGATTAGCTAACTATGGCTACACCTTC. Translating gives CATSRDPPAPQGLANYGYTF.

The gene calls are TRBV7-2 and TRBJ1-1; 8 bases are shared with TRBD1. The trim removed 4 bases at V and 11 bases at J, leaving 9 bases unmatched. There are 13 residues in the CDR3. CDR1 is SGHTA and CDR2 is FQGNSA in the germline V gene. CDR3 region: CASSSPQGALAFF. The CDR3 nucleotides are TGTGCCAGCAGCTCCCCCCAGGGGGCTCTGGCTTTCTTT.

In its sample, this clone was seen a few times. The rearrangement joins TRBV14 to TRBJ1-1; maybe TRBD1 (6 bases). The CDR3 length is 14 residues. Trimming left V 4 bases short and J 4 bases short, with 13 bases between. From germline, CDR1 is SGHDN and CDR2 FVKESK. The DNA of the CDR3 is TGTGCCAGCAGCCCTCACACAGGGATCACTGAAGCTTTCTTT. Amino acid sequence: CASSPHTGITEAFF.

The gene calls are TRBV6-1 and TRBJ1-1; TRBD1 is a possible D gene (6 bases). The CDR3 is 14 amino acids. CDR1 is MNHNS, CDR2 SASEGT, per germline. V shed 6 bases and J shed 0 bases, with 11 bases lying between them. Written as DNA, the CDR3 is TGTGCCAGCAGGCAAGACAGGCTGAACACTGAAGCTTTCTTT. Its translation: CASRQDRLNTEAFF.

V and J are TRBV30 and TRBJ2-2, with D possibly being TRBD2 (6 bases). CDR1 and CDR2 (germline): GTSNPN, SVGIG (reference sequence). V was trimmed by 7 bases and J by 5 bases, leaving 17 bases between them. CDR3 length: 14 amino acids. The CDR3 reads CASLKGGTTGELFF. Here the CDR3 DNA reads TGTGCCTCCCTAAAAGGAGGGACGACCGGGGAGCTGTTTTTT.

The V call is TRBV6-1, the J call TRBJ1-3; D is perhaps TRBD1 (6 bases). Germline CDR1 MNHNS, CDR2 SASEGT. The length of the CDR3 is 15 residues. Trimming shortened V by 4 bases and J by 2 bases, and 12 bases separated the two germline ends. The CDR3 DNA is TGTGCCAGCAGTGTAACCACAGGGCCTGGAAACACCATATATTTT. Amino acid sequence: CASSVTTGPGNTIYF.

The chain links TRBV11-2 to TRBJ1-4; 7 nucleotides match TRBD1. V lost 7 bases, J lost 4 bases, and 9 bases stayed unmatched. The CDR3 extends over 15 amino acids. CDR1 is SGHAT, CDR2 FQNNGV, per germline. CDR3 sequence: CASTLGGSYNEKLFF. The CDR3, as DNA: TGTGCCAGCACCCTAGGGGGCAGTTATAATGAAAAACTGTTTTTT.

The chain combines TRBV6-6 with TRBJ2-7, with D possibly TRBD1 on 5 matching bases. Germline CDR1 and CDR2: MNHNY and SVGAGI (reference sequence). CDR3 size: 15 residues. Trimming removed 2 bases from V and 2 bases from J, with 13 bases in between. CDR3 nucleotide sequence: TGTGCCAGCAGTTACCCGTCAGGGATGGCCTACGAGCAGTACTTC. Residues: CASSYPSGMAYEQYF.

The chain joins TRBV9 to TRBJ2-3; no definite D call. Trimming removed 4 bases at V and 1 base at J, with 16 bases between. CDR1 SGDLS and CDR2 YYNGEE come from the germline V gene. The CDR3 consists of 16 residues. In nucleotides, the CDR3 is TGTGCCAGCAGCCTTTATGACACCCCGGGCACAGATACGCAGTATTTT. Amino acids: CASSLYDTPGTDTQYF. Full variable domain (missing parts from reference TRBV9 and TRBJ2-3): DSGVTQTPKHLITATGQRVTLRCSPRSGDLSVYWYQQSLDQGLQFLIQYYNGEERAKGNILERFSAQQFPDLHSELNLSSLELGDSALYFCASSLYDTPGTDTQYFGPGTRLTVL.

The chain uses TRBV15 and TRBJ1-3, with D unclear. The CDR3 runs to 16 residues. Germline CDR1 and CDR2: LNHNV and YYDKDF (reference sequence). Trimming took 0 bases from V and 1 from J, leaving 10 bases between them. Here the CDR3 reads CATSRDYVGSGNTIYF. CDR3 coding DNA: TGTGCCACCAGCAGAGACTACGTCGGGTCTGGAAACACCATATATTTT.

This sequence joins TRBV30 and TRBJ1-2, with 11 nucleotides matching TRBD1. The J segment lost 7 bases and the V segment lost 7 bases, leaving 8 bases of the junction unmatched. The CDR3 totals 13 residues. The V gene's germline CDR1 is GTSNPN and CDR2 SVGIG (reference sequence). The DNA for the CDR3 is TGTGCCTTGGGGGACAGGGGGGAAGGTGGCTACACCTTC. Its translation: CALGDRGEGGYTF.

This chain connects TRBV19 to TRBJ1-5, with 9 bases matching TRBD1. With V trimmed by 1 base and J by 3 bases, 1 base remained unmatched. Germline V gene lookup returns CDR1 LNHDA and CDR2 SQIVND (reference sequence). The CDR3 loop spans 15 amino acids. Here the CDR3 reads CASSIGDRDNQPQHF. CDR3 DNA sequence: TGTGCCAGTAGTATAGGGGACAGGGACAATCAGCCCCAGCATTTT. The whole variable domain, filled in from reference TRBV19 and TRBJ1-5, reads DGGITQSPKYLFRKEGQNVTLSCEQNLNHDAMYWYRQDPGQGLRLIYYSQIVNDFQKGDIAEGYSVSREKKESFPLTVTSAQKNPTAFYLCASSIGDRDNQPQHFGDGTRLSIL.

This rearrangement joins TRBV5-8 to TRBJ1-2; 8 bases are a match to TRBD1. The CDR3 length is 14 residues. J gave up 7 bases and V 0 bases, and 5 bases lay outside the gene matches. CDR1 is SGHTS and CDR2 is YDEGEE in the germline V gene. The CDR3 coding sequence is TGTGCCAGCAGCTTGGTAGTTACAGGGGGTGGCTACACCTTC. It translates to CASSLVVTGGGYTF.

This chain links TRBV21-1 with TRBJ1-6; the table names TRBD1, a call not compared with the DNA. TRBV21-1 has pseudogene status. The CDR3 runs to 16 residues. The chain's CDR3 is CASSLGPQGNNAPLHF. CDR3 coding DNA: TGTGCCAGCAGCCTGGGGCCTCAAGGTAACAACGCACCCCTCCACTTT.

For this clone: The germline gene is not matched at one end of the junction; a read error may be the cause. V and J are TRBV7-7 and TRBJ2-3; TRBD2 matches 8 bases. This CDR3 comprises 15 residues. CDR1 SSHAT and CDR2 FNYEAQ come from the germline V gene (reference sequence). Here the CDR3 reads CASSLGSGGTDTQYF. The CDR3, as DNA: TGTGCTAGCAGCTTAGGGAGCGGGGGTACAGATACGCAGTATTTT.

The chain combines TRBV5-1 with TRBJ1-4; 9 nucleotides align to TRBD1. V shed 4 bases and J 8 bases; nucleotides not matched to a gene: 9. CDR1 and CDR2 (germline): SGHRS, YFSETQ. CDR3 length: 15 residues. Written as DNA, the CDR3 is TGCGCCAGCAGCCCGGCCGGGACAGGGCTCGAAAAACTGTTTTTT. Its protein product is CASSPAGTGLEKLFF.

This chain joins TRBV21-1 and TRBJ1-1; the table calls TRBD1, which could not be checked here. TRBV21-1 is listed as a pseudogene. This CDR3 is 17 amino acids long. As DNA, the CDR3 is TGTGCCAGCACCCCTAGTGTAGGGACAGGGGGTGGCACTGAAGCTTTCTTT. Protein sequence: CASTPSVGTGGGTEAFF.

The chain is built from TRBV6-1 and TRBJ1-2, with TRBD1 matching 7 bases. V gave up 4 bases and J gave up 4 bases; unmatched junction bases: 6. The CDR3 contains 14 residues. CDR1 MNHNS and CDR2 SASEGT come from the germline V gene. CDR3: CASSVTGAGYGYTF. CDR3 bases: TGTGCCAGCAGTGTCACAGGGGCAGGCTATGGCTACACCTTC.

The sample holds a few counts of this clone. The CDR3 region is CASSLGARGQYNEQFF. CDR3 DNA: TGCGCCAGCAGCTTGGGGGCCAGGGGGCAGTACAATGAGCAGTTCTTC. The chain uses TRBV5-1 and TRBJ2-1, with 8 nucleotides matching TRBD1. In germline, CDR1 is SGHRS, CDR2 YFSETQ. This CDR3 spans 16 amino acids. The V and J ends lost 0 bases and 4 bases, in that order; junction bases with no gene match: 6.

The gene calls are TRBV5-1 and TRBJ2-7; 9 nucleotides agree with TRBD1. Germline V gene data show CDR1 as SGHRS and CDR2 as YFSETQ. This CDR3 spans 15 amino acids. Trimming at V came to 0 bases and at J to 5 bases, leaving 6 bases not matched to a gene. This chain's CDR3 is CASSLGGQGINEQYF. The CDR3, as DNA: TGCGCCAGCAGCTTGGGGGGACAGGGTATCAACGAGCAGTACTTC.

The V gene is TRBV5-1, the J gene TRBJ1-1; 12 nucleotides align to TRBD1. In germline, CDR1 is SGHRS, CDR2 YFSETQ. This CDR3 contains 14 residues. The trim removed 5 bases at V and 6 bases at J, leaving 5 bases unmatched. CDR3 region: CASRAGTGGSEAFF. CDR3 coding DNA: TGCGCCAGCAGGGCCGGGACAGGGGGCTCTGAAGCTTTCTTT.

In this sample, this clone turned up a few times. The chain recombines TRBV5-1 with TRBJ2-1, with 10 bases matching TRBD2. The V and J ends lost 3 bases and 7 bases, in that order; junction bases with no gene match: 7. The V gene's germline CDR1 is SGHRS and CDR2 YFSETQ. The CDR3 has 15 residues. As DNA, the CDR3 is TGCGCCAGCAGCTCCACCGGGACTAGCGCAAATGAGCAGTTCTTC. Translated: CASSSTGTSANEQFF.

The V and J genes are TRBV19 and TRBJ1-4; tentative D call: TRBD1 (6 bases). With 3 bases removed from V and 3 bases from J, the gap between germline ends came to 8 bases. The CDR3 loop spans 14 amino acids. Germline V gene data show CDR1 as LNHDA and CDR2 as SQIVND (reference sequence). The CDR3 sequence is CASSIWTANEKLFF. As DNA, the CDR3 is TGTGCCAGTAGTATCTGGACAGCTAATGAAAAACTGTTTTTT.

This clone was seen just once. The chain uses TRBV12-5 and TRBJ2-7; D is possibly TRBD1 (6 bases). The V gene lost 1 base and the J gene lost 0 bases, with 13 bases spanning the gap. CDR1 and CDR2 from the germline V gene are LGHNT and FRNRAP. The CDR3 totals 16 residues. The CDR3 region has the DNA TGTGCTAGTGGTTTGGATCGTTACAGGGTCTCCTACGAGCAGTACTTC. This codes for CASGLDRYRVSYEQYF.